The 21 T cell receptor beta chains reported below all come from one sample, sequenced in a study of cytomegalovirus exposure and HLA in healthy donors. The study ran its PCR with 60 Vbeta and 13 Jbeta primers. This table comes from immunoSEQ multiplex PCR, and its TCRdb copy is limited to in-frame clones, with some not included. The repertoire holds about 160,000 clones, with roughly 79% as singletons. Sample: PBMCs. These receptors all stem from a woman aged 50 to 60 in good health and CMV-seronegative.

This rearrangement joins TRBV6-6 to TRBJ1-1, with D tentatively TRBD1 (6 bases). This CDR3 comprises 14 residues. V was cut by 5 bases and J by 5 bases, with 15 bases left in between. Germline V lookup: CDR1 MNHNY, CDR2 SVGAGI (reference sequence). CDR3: CASSAGATTTEAFF. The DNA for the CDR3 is TGTGCCAGCAGTGCGGGGGCTACAACGACTGAAGCTTTCTTT.

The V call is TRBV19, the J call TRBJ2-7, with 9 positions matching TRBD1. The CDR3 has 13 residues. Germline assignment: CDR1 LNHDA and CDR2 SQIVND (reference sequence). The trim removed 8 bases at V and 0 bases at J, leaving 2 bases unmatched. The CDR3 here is CASGTGLSYEQYF. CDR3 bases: TGTGCCAGTGGGACAGGGCTCTCCTACGAGCAGTACTTC.

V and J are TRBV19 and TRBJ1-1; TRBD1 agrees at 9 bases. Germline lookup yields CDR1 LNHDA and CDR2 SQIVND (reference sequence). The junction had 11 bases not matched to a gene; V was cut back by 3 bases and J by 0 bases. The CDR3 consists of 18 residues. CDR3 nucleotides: TGTGCCAGTAGTATTGGCGGGACAGGGCGATCGGTGAACACTGAAGCTTTCTTT. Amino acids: CASSIGGTGRSVNTEAFF.

The CDR3 DNA sequence: TGTGCCAGTAGGCTGTACGGTAGCAATCAGCCCCAGCATTTT. Its protein product is CASRLYGSNQPQHF. This chain links TRBV19 with TRBJ1-5; D is uncertain. The CDR3 runs 14 residues. V was pared by 6 bases and J by 0 bases, with 9 bases between. The germline CDR1 and CDR2 sequences are LNHDA and SQIVND (reference sequence). Filled out from reference TRBV19 and TRBJ1-5, the complete variable domain reads DGGITQSPKYLFRKEGQNVTLSCEQNLNHDAMYWYRQDPGQGLRLIYYSQIVNDFQKGDIAEGYSVSREKKESFPLTVTSAQKNPTAFYLCASRLYGSNQPQHFGDGTRLSIL.

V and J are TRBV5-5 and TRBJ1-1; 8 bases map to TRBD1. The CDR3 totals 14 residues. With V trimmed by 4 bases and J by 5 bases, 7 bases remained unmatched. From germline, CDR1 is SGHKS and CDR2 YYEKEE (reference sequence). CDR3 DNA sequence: TGTGCCAGCAGCCCTGGACAGGGAAGGACTGAAGCTTTCTTT. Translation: CASSPGQGRTEAFF.

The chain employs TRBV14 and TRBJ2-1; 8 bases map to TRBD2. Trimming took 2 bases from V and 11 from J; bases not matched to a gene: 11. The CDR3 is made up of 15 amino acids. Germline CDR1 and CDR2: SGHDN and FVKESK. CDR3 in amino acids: CASSQTPDSGSKQFF. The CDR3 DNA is TGTGCCAGCAGCCAAACTCCAGACAGCGGGAGTAAGCAGTTCTTC.

This CDR3 is CASSLAADSSTGELFF. In DNA, the CDR3 is TGCGCCAGCAGCTTGGCCGCGGACTCATCCACCGGGGAGCTGTTTTTT. The J gene is TRBJ2-2, the V gene TRBV5-1, with a possible D match to TRBD2 (5 bases). Germline V gene lookup returns CDR1 SGHRS and CDR2 YFSETQ. Trimming took off 0 bases at V and 4 bases at J, with 13 bases between the two ends. This CDR3 has 16 amino acids.

Here the CDR3 reads CASSLTGGYNEQFF. The CDR3, as DNA: TGTGCCAGCAGTTTAACGGGAGGGTACAATGAGCAGTTCTTC. The V call is TRBV6-6, the J call TRBJ2-1, with 8 bases fitting TRBD2. CDR3 length: 14 amino acids. Germline loops: CDR1 MNHNY, CDR2 SVGAGI (reference sequence). J was trimmed by 4 bases and V by 4 bases; bases with no gene match: 3.

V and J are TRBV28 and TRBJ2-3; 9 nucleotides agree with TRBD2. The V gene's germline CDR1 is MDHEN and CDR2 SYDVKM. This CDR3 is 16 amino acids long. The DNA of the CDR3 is TGTCACGATCTAGGGCTTTGGACTAGCGTCACAGATACGCAGTATTTT. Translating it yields CHDLGLWTSVTDTQYF.

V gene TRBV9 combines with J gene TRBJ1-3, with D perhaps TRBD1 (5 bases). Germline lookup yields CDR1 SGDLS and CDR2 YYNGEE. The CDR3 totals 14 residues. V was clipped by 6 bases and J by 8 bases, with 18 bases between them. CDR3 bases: TGTGCCAGCACCGGGGAGGGTATGGGGGACACCATATATTTT. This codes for CASTGEGMGDTIYF.

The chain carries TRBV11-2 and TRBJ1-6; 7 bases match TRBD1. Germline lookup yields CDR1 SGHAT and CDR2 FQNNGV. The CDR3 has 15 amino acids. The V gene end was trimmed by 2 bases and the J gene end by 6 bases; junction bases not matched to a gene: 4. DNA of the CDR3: TGTGCCAGCAGCTTAACAGGGGTAGGTAATTCACCCCTCCACTTT. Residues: CASSLTGVGNSPLHF.

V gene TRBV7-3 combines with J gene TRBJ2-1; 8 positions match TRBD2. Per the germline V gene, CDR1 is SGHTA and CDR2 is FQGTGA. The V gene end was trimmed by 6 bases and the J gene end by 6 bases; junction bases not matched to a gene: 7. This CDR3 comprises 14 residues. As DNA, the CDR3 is TGTGCCAGCAGTGGGACGGGGGGGCCCAATGAGCAGTTCTTC. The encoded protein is CASSGTGGPNEQFF.

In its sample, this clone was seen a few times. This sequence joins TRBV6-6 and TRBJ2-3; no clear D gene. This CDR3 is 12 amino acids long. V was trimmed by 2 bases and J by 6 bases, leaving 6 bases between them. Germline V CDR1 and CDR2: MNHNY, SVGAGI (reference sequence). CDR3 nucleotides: TGTGCCAGCAGTTACGAGGCGGATACGCAGTATTTT. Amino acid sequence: CASSYEADTQYF.

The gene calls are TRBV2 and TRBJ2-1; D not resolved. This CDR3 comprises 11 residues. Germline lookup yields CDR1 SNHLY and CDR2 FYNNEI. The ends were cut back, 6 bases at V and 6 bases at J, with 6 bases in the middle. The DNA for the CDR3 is TGTGCCAGCAGAGACACCAATGAGCAGTTCTTC. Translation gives CASRDTNEQFF. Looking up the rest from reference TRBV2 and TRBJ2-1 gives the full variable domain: EPEVTQTPSHQVTQMGQEVILRCVPISNHLYFYWYRQILGQKVEFLVSFYNNEISEKSEIFDDQFSVERPDGSNFTLKIRSTKLEDSAMYFCASRDTNEQFFGPGTRLTVL.

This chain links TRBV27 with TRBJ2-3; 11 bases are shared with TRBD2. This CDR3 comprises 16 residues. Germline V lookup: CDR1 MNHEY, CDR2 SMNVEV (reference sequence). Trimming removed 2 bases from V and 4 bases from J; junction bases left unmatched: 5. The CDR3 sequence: CASSLGSGRASDTQYF. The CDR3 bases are TGTGCCAGCAGTTTAGGTAGCGGGAGGGCCTCAGATACGCAGTATTTT.

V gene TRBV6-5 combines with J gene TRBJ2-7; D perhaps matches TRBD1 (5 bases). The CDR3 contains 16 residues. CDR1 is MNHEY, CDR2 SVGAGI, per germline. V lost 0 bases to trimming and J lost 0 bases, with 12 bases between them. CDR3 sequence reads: CASSYSGAIGSYEQYF. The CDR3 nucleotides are TGTGCCAGCAGTTACTCAGGGGCGATAGGCTCCTACGAGCAGTACTTC.

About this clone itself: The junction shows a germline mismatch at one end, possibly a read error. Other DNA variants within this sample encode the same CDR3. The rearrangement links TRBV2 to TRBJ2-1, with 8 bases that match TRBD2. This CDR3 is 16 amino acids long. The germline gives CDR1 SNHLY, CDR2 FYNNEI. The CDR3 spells CASSALQRERDNEQFF. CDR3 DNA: TGTGCCAGCAGCGCCCTCCAGCGGGAGAGGGACAATGAACAGTTCTTC. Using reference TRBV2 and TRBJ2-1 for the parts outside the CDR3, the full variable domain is EPEVTQTPSHQVTQMGQEVILRCVPISNHLYFYWYRQILGQKVEFLVSFYNNEISEKSEIFDDQFSVERPDGSNFTLKIRSTKLEDSAMYFCASSALQRERDNEQFFGPGTRLTVL.

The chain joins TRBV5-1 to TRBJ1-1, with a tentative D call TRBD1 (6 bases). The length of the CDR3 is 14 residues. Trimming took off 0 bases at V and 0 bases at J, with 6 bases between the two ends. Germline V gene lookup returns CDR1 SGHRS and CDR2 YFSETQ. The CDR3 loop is CASSLGQVNTEAFF. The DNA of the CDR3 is TGCGCCAGCAGCTTGGGACAGGTGAACACTGAAGCTTTCTTT. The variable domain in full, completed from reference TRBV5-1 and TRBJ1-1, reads KAGVTQTPRYLIKTRGQQVTLSCSPISGHRSVSWYQQTPGQGLQFLFEYFSETQRNKGNFPGRFSGRQFSNSRSEMNVSTLELGDSALYLCASSLGQVNTEAFFGQGTRLTVV.

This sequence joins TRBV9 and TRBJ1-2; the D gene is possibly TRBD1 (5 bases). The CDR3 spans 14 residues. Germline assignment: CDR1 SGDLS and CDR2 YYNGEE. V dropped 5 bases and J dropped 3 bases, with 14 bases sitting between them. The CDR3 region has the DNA TGTGCCAGCAGTCGGGGGGGGTTGGACTATGGCTACACCTTC. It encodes CASSRGGLDYGYTF.

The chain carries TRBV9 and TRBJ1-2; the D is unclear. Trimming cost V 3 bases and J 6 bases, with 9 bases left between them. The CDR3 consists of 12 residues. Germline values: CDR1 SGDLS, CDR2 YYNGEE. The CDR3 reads CASSAGRNGYTF. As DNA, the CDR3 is TGTGCCAGCAGCGCCGGCAGGAATGGCTACACCTTC.

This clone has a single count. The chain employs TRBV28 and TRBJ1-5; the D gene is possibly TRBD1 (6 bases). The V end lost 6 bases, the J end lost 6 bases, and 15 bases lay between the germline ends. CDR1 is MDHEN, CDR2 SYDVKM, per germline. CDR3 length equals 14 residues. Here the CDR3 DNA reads TGTGCCAGCAGCCAAGGGGGGGGAGGTCAGCCCCAGCATTTT. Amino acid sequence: CASSQGGGGQPQHF.